These T cell receptor beta chains were read from a single sample in a study of technical replicates of blood from a few donors. The protocol was immunoSEQ multiplex PCR, while the TCRdb copy is restricted to in-frame clones and leaves out a portion. Among 40,000 to 60,000 clones, 86% were seen once, and the ten largest hold approximately 5.4%. Sequenced material: PBMCs. The receptors come from a human donor in good health. Some clones in this sample may be carry-over from other donors' samples. The CDR3 runs from the conserved cysteine through the conserved F or W. Each record gives: clone size, V gene, J gene, D gene, CDR3 DNA, CDR3 protein. The D gene is left open where the match is weak. For some rows the clone size is stated as once, few or many, or as a class when expanded; others skip it.

-	TRBV27	TRBJ2-2	-	TGTGCCAGCAGTTGGTGGGGGGGGCGAACCGGGGAGCTGTTTTTT	CASSWWGGRTGELFF
-	TRBV9	TRBJ2-1	-	TGTGCCAGCAGCCCGAGACTGCCCCGGAATGAGCAGTTCTTC	CASSPRLPRNEQFF
-	TRBV4-3	TRBJ1-1	TRBD1	TGCGCCAGCAGCCCCGCGGGACAGGGGCCATGGTACACTGAAGCTTTCTTT	CASSPAGQGPWYTEAFF
few	TRBV12-5	TRBJ1-2	TRBD1	TGTGCTAGTGGTTTGGGGGACAGGGGGCACTATGGCTACACCTTC	CASGLGDRGHYGYTF
once	TRBV5-1	TRBJ2-1	TRBD1	TGCGCCAGCAGCTTGCTAGTTGGACAGGCCCACAATGAGCAGTTCTTC	CASSLLVGQAHNEQFF
-	TRBV7-8	TRBJ2-7	TRBD1	TGTGCCAGCAGCCCTATTCGGACAGGGTTGGACGAGCAGTACTTC	CASSPIRTGLDEQYF
-	TRBV19	TRBJ1-1	-	TGTGCCAGTACCCCGCGGCAAGATACTGAAGCTTTCTTT	CASTPRQDTEAFF
-	TRBV28	TRBJ1-5	TRBD1	TGTGCCAGCCGTCCAGGGGGCACACTGTATCAGCCCCAGCATTTT	CASRPGGTLYQPQHF
-	TRBV25-1	TRBJ1-4	TRBD1	TGTGCCAGCAGTGAACGTGGACAGGGGGGTGAAAAACTGTTTTTT	CASSERGQGGEKLFF
once	TRBV5-6	TRBJ2-1	TRBD2	TGTGCCAGCAGCTTGCCTAGCGGGTACAATGAGCAGTTCTTC	CASSLPSGYNEQFF
-	TRBV4-3	TRBJ2-7	TRBD2	TGCGCCAGCAGCCAAGATTTCTCTGCGGGGGGATCCTACGAGCAGTACTTC	CASSQDFSAGGSYEQYF